This TCR beta chain was sequenced for a study of blood T cell repertoires in COVID-19. Across the study: T cells, B-cell-depleted T cells, or PBMCs supplied cDNA or gDNA.

Germline V gene sequence: CDR1 SGHAT, CDR2 FQNNGV. This CDR3 comprises 14 residues. The ends were cut back, 3 bases at V and 2 bases at J, with 11 bases in the middle. Profiling relied on immunoSEQ multiplex PCR, and the TCRdb table lists in-frame clones only, not all of them. The sample records about 370,000 clones, roughly 90% being singletons. Sequenced sample: peripheral blood. V gene TRBV11-2 combines with J gene TRBJ2-7; D might be TRBD1 (6 bases). The sequence derives from a woman in her 30s with COVID-19, enrolled during active disease. This CDR3 reads CASSFSGVTYEQYF. DNA of the CDR3: TGTGCCAGCAGCTTCTCAGGGGTCACCTACGAGCAGTACTTC.